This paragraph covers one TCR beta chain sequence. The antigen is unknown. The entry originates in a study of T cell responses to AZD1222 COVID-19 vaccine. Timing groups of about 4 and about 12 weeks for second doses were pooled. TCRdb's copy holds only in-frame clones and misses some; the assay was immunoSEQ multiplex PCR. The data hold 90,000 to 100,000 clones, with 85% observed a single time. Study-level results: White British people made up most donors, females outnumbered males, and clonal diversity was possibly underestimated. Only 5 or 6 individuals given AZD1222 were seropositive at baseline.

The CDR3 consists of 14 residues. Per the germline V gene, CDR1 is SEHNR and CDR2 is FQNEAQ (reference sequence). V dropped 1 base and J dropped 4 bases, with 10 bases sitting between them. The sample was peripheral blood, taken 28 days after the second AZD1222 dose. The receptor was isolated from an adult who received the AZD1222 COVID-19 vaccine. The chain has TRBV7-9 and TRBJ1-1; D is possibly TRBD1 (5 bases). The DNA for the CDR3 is TGTGCCAGCAGCTTAGACGCAGGGATCACTGAAGCTTTCTTT. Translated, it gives CASSLDAGITEAFF.